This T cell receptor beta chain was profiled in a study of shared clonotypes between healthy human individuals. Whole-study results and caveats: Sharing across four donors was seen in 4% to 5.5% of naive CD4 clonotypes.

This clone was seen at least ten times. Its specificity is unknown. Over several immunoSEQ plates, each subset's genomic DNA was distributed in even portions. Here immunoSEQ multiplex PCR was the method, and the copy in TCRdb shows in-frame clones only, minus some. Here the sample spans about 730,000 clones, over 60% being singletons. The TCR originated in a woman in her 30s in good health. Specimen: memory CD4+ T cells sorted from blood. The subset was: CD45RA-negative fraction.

CDR3 loop: CATQGLAGGTDTQYF. CDR3 DNA: TGTGCCACTCAGGGGCTAGCGGGCGGCACAGATACGCAGTATTTT. V gene TRBV6-6 combines with J gene TRBJ2-3; 8 bases map to TRBD2. The CDR3 runs to 15 residues. V lost 10 bases and J lost 1; bases outside the gene matches: 10. CDR1 and CDR2 (germline): MNHNY, SVGAGI (reference sequence).